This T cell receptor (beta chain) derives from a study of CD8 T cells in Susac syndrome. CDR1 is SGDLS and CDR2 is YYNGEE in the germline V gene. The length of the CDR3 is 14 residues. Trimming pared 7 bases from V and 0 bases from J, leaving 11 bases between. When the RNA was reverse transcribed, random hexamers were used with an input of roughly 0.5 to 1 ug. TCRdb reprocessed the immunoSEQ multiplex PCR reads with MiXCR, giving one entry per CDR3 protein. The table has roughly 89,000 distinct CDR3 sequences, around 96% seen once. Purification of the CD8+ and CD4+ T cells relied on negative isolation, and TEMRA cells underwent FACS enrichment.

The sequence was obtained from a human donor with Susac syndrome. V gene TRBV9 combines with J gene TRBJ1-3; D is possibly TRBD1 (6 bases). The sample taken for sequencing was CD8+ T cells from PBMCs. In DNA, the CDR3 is TGTGCCAGCTCCGGACAGAGCTCTGGAAACACCATATATTTT. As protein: CASSGQSSGNTIYF.